This TCR beta chain was documented in a study of shared clonotypes between healthy human individuals. The germline V gene has CDR1 KGHSH and CDR2 LQKENI. The CDR3 totals 17 residues. The run depth of the assay was deep. In the authors' workflow: ImmunoSEQ junction-only sequences lacked quality scores, so their filtering differed. Generated by immunoSEQ multiplex PCR, the TCRdb table keeps only in-frame clones and is missing some. V and J calls plus clone size are reproduced from that table; the DNA served to infer D and trimming. Here the sample spans some 2,500,000 clones, over 85% being singletons. The authors divided CD4+ cells into CD45RA+ naive and CD45RA-negative memory subsets. A remark on this clone: A junction end diverges from the germline sequence, so it may reflect a read error.

Sequenced material: naive CD4+ T cells from PBMCs. Noted subset: CD45RA+ positively selected. The TCR originated in a young man in good health. Some clones in this sample may be carry-over from other donors' samples. The gene calls are TRBV18 and TRBJ2-2; D perhaps matches TRBD2 (5 bases). Here the CDR3 DNA reads TGTGCCAGCTCTCCACGTGGCAGCGGTGGAAACACCGGGGAGCTGTTTTTT. It translates to CASSPRGSGGNTGELFF.